These 14 T cell receptor beta chains were sequenced from one sample in a study of CD8+CD57+ T cells in acquired aplastic anemia. For CDR3 and TCR beta VDJ profiling, genomic DNA was the template used. TCRdb ran MiXCR on the reads and lists one entry per CDR3 protein. The table lists 200,000 or so distinct CDR3 sequences, around three fifths of them singletons, with more than 45% in the top ten. Sequencing was done on a sample of sorted CD4+, CD8+, or CD8+CD57+ T cells (not recorded which) from PBMCs. Receptor source: a human donor with severe aplastic anemia or a healthy control (not recorded which).

V is TRBV20-1 and J is TRBJ2-7; either TRBD1 or TRBD2 may supply D (6 bases each). Germline V gene lookup returns CDR1 DFQATT and CDR2 SNEGSKA (reference sequence). The CDR3 runs 13 residues. The V and J ends lost 3 bases and 3 bases respectively, with 12 bases between them. This chain's CDR3 is CSASRGAHYEQYF. The CDR3 nucleotides are TGCAGTGCTAGTAGGGGGGCACACTACGAGCAGTACTTC.

This clonotype was found many times. V and J are TRBV20-1 and TRBJ2-4, with D perhaps TRBD1 or TRBD2 (5 bases each). Deletions cut 0 bases from V and 12 bases from J, with 21 bases between. CDR3 length: 15 amino acids. From germline, CDR1 is DFQATT and CDR2 SNEGSKA (reference sequence). CDR3 in DNA: TGCAGTGCTAGAGATGAGGGACCTACCTCCGTCCCTCAGTACTTC. Encoded protein: CSARDEGPTSVPQYF.

This rearrangement joins TRBV19 to TRBJ1-6; possible D gene TRBD1, 5 bases. CDR3 length equals 14 residues. V gave up 7 bases and J gave up 9 bases, with 16 bases separating them. CDR1 and CDR2 (germline): LNHDA, SQIVND (reference sequence). CDR3 nucleotide sequence: TGTGCCAGTAACCCCGGGACCCCGGGTTCACCCCTCCACTTT. Translated: CASNPGTPGSPLHF.

This chain connects TRBV15 to TRBJ2-1, with 9 bases that match TRBD1. V gave up 3 bases and J gave up 8 bases; unmatched junction bases: 11. CDR1 and CDR2 from the germline V gene are LNHNV and YYDKDF (reference sequence). This CDR3 is 16 amino acids long. The CDR3 DNA follows: TGTGCCACCAGCAGGGCACCGGGACAGGGTTTAGATGAGCAGTTCTTC. Protein product: CATSRAPGQGLDEQFF.

This clonotype was seen a single time. The chain couples TRBV6-5 to TRBJ2-7; 7 nucleotides agree with TRBD2. V trimming: 0 bases; J trimming: 3 bases; junction bases outside the gene matches: 2. The germline gives CDR1 MNHEY, CDR2 SVGAGI. The CDR3 spans 14 residues. The CDR3 DNA follows: TGTGCCAGCAGTTACTCCAGCGGGAACTACGAGCAGTACTTC. It codes for CASSYSSGNYEQYF.

This chain joins TRBV9 and TRBJ2-5, with a tentative D call TRBD2 (5 bases). The V gene's germline CDR1 is SGDLS and CDR2 YYNGEE. V was pared by 0 bases and J by 1 base, with 16 bases between. CDR3 size: 17 residues. The CDR3 DNA is TGTGCCAGCAGCGTAGGAGGACTGGCGGGTGTCCAAGAGACCCAGTACTTC. Its translation: CASSVGGLAGVQETQYF. The complete variable domain, with remaining parts taken from reference TRBV9 and TRBJ2-5, reads DSGVTQTPKHLITATGQRVTLRCSPRSGDLSVYWYQQSLDQGLQFLIQYYNGEERAKGNILERFSAQQFPDLHSELNLSSLELGDSALYFCASSVGGLAGVQETQYFGPGTRLLVL.

V usage is TRBV20-1 and J usage is TRBJ1-1, with no clear D. V was clipped by 0 bases and J by 2 bases, with 13 bases between them. Germline loops: CDR1 DFQATT, CDR2 SNEGSKA (reference sequence). This CDR3 is 15 amino acids long. The CDR3 coding sequence is TGCAGTGCTAGAGATCCTGAACGGGGAAACACTGAAGCTTTCTTT. Translating gives CSARDPERGNTEAFF.

This clonotype was observed at least ten times. DNA of the CDR3: TGTGCCAGCAGTTTATCCTCGGCTCAGCCCCAGCATTTT. Its protein is CASSLSSAQPQHF. V gene TRBV28 combines with J gene TRBJ1-5; D unresolved. The CDR3 is made up of 13 amino acids. V lost 1 base, J lost 6 bases, and 7 bases lay in between. Looked up from germline, CDR1 is MDHEN and CDR2 is SYDVKM.

The chain combines TRBV11-2 with TRBJ2-1, with TRBD2 identical over 11 bases. The CDR3 runs 18 residues. J lost 3 bases, V lost 1 base, and 8 bases had no gene match. Germline loops: CDR1 SGHAT, CDR2 FQNNGV. CDR3: CASSLVWASGGFYNEQFF. The CDR3 DNA reads as TGTGCCAGCAGCTTAGTGTGGGCTAGCGGGGGGTTCTACAATGAGCAGTTCTTC.

The rearrangement joins TRBV7-2 to TRBJ2-3; TRBD1 is a possible D gene (6 bases). Germline assignment: CDR1 SGHTA and CDR2 FQGNSA. This CDR3 comprises 15 residues. The germline V and J ends were trimmed by 5 bases and 4 bases, with 16 bases remaining between them. The CDR3 loop reads CASSVGIGQSDTQYF. CDR3 in DNA: TGTGCCAGCAGCGTGGGCATCGGACAGTCAGATACGCAGTATTTT.

This chain connects TRBV5-6 to TRBJ2-5; possible D gene TRBD2, 7 bases. Germline V gene sequence: CDR1 SGHDT, CDR2 YYEEEE. The CDR3 runs to 15 residues. The ends were cut back, 1 base at V and 2 bases at J, with 12 bases in the middle. CDR3 protein: CASSLRGRGQETQYF. The CDR3 nucleotides are TGTGCCAGCAGCTTGAGGGGGAGGGGGCAAGAGACCCAGTACTTC. The variable domain in full, completed from reference TRBV5-6 and TRBJ2-5, reads DAGVTQSPTHLIKTRGQQVTLRCSPKSGHDTVSWYQQALGQGPQFIFQYYEEEERQRGNFPDRFSGHQFPNYSSELNVNALLLGDSALYLCASSLRGRGQETQYFGPGTRLLVL.

This clonotype was found once. The chain uses TRBV20-1 and TRBJ1-2; D gene unclear. The germline V gene has CDR1 DFQATT and CDR2 SNEGSKA (reference sequence). Trimming removed 4 bases at V and 1 base at J, with 10 bases between. The CDR3 length is 13 residues. The CDR3 protein is CSATTEYNYGYTF. CDR3 DNA: TGCAGTGCTACGACCGAATATAACTATGGCTACACCTTC.

This clonotype was picked up many times. The chain is built from TRBV9 and TRBJ2-1; TRBD2 agrees at 11 bases. V dropped 2 bases and J dropped 8; count of bases not matched to a gene: 3. Looked up from germline, CDR1 is SGDLS and CDR2 is YYNGEE. The CDR3 runs 14 residues. The CDR3 spells CASSVTSGVDEQFF. CDR3 nucleotide sequence: TGTGCCAGCAGCGTGACTAGCGGGGTAGATGAGCAGTTCTTC.

CDR3 in amino acids: CATSRNGASATDTQYF. The CDR3 DNA follows: TGTGCCACCAGCAGAAACGGGGCCTCGGCCACAGATACGCAGTATTTT. This chain connects TRBV15 to TRBJ2-3; the D gene could be TRBD1 or TRBD2 (5 bases each). CDR1 and CDR2 (germline): LNHNV, YYDKDF (reference sequence). The CDR3 runs to 16 residues. Trimming pared 2 bases from V and 2 bases from J, leaving 14 bases between.